This TCR beta chain stems from a study of T cell responses to AZD1222 COVID-19 vaccine. This clone was seen more than once but under ten times. Its antigen remains unknown. Data came from immunoSEQ multiplex PCR; TCRdb stores just in-frame clones and leaves some out. The table records 80,000 to 90,000 clones, around 89% of them present only once. Regarding the study as a whole: Repertoires were sampled only after the peak T cell response. Among vaccine-associated CD4 TCRs, coverage spanned spike, with dominance at 160-218 and 743-854. The study reported that nearly half of spike-specific TCRs target unmutated variant regions. Donors in the cohort were predominantly white British and more often female, and clonal diversity was possibly underestimated.

V was trimmed by 4 bases and J by 5 bases, leaving 8 bases between them. Per the germline V gene, CDR1 is MDHEN and CDR2 is SYDVKM. The CDR3 runs 12 residues. Here the sequenced sample was peripheral blood, taken on day 0 of MenACWY control vaccination. The TCR originated in an adult in good health. This chain links TRBV28 with TRBJ1-2, with unresolved D. CDR3 loop: CASSSGAYGYTF. CDR3 DNA: TGTGCCAGCAGTTCCGGAGCGTATGGCTACACCTTC.